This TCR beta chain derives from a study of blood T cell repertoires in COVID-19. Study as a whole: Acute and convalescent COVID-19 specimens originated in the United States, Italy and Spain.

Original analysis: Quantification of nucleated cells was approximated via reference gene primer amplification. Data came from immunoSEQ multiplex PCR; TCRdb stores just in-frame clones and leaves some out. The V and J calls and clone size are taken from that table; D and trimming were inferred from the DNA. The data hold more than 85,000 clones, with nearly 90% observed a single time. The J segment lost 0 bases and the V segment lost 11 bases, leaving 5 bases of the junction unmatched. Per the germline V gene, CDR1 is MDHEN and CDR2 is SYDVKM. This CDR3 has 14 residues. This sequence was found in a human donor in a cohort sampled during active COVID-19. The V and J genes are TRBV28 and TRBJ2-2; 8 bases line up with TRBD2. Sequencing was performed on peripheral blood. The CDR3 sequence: CARSAGANTGELFF. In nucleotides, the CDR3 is TGTGCCCGCTCAGCGGGAGCGAACACCGGGGAGCTGTTTTTT. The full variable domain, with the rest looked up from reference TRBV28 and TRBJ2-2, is DVKVTQSSRYLVKRTGEKVFLECVQDMDHENMFWYRQDPGLGLRLIYFSYDVKMKEKGDIPEGYSVSREKKERFSLILESASTNQTSMYLCARSAGANTGELFFGEGSRLTVL.